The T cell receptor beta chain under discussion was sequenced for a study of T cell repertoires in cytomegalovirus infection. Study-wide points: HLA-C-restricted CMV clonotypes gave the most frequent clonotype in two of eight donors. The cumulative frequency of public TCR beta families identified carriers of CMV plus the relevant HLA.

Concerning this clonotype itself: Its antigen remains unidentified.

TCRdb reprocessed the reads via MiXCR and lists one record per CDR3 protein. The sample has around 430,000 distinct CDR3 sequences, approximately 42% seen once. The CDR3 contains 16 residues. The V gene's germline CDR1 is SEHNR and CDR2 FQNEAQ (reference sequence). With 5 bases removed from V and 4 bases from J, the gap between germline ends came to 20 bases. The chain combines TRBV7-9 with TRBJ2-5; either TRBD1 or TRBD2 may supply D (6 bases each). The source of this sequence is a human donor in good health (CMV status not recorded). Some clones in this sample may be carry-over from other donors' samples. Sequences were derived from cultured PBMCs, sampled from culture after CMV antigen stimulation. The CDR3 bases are TGTGCCAGCAGCCCAAGGGGGGTTTCTTCACGAGAGACCCAGTACTTC. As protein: CASSPRGVSSRETQYF.